Listed below are T cell receptor beta chains from one sample, sequenced in a study of shared clonotypes between healthy human individuals. TCRdb's copy holds only in-frame clones and misses some; the assay was immunoSEQ multiplex PCR. The sample consists of hundreds of thousands of clones, 73% of them appearing once. What was sequenced was memory CD4+ T cells sorted from blood. The receptors shown here come from a woman under 40 in good health. CDR3s include the opening cysteine and the closing phenylalanine or tryptophan. The D gene is left open where the match is weak.

j_call d_call v_call cdr3_aa cdr3_nt
TRBJ1-5 NA TRBV10-3 CAISENSNQPQHF TGTGCCATCAGTGAGAATAGCAATCAGCCCCAGCATTTT
TRBJ2-1 TRBD2 TRBV30 CAWSQKGLADNEQFF TGTGCCTGGAGTCAAAAGGGACTAGCGGACAATGAGCAGTTCTTC
TRBJ1-1 NA TRBV7-3 CASSSRNFNTEAFF TGTGCCAGCAGCTCAAGAAACTTCAACACTGAAGCTTTCTTT
TRBJ1-2 NA TRBV6-5 CASTRGPNYGYTF TGTGCCAGCACCCGGGGCCCCAACTATGGCTACACCTTC
TRBJ2-7 NA TRBV19 CASSINSGALAYEQYF TGTGCCAGTAGTATAAACTCTGGGGCTTTAGCCTACGAGCAGTACTTC
TRBJ2-5 NA TRBV11-3 CASSLNELETQYF TGTGCCAGCAGCCTTAATGAACTGGAGACCCAGTACTTC
TRBJ1-1 TRBD1 TRBV7-2 CASSTYDRAGTEAFF TGTGCCAGCAGCACATACGACAGGGCTGGCACTGAAGCTTTCTTT
TRBJ1-1 NA TRBV5-1 CASSLASRSSNTEAFF TGCGCCAGCAGCTTGGCCTCTAGGTCATCGAACACTGAAGCTTTCTTT
TRBJ2-7 NA TRBV15 CATSRDSSYEQYF TGTGCCACCAGCAGGGACAGCTCCTACGAGCAGTACTTC
TRBJ2-7 NA TRBV29-1 CSVVLSYEQYF TGCAGCGTTGTTTTGAGCTACGAGCAGTACTTC